Listed here are 25 T cell receptor beta chains from one sample, sequenced in a study of T cell responses to AZD1222 COVID-19 vaccine. The repertoire was sequenced with immunoSEQ multiplex PCR; TCRdb's copy has only in-frame clones and lacks some. The sample contains about 130,000 clones, 88% of which appear only once. The sequencing used peripheral blood, collected 28 days after the second AZD1222 dose. The receptors stem from an adult who received the AZD1222 COVID-19 vaccine.

The genes are TRBV28 and TRBJ2-1, with TRBD2 identical over 8 bases. Germline CDR1 is MDHEN and CDR2 is SYDVKM. Losses at the gene ends were 4 bases for V and 6 bases for J; bases not matched to a gene: 8. The CDR3 consists of 15 residues. The CDR3: CASSSPGTSLNEQFF. The CDR3 DNA sequence: TGTGCCAGCAGTTCACCCGGGACTAGTCTCAATGAGCAGTTCTTC.

This sequence joins TRBV6-6 and TRBJ1-1; TRBD1 might be the D (5 bases). With 7 bases removed from V and 5 bases from J, the gap between germline ends came to 20 bases. The CDR3 loop spans 15 amino acids. Germline CDR1 MNHNY, CDR2 SVGAGI (reference sequence). CDR3 sequence: CASNTGGRGGTEAFF. In DNA form, the CDR3 reads TGTGCCAGCAACACGGGGGGGAGAGGCGGGACTGAAGCTTTCTTT.

The rearrangement joins TRBV29-1 to TRBJ2-2, with D unresolved. V was clipped by 5 bases and J by 5 bases, with 9 bases between them. Germline V lookup: CDR1 SQVTM, CDR2 ANQGSEA. This CDR3 spans 12 amino acids. The CDR3 is CSVRLGTGELFF. CDR3 DNA: TGCAGCGTTCGGTTGGGGACCGGGGAGCTGTTTTTT.

The chain employs TRBV6-5 and TRBJ1-2, with D unclear. Trimming left V 5 bases short and J 8 bases short, with 12 bases between. The CDR3 spans 12 residues. CDR1 is MNHEY and CDR2 is SVGAGI in the germline V gene. CDR3 protein: CASSNPTGGYTF. For the CDR3, the DNA is TGTGCCAGCAGTAACCCGACCGGAGGCTACACCTTC.

V gene TRBV7-2 combines with J gene TRBJ1-5, with TRBD1 matching over 9 bases. The CDR3 loop spans 14 amino acids. Germline V gene data show CDR1 as SGHTA and CDR2 as FQGNSA. Trimming cost V 5 bases and J 2 bases; bases outside gene matches: 1. Here the CDR3 DNA reads TGTGCCAGCAGCCGGACAGGGGGCAATCAGCCCCAGCATTTT. Protein: CASSRTGGNQPQHF.

The rearrangement links TRBV4-1 to TRBJ2-7; 8 bases are a match to TRBD2. The CDR3 loop spans 17 amino acids. The J segment lost 3 bases and the V segment lost 4 bases, leaving 14 bases of the junction unmatched. Germline CDR1 reads MGHRA; CDR2 reads YSYEKL. The CDR3 protein is CASSRSEAGEDGYEQYF. CDR3 DNA sequence: TGCGCCAGCAGCCGATCTGAAGCGGGAGAGGATGGCTACGAGCAGTACTTC.

The chain combines TRBV6-5 with TRBJ1-3, with D possibly TRBD1 on 5 matching bases. The V gene's germline CDR1 is MNHEY and CDR2 SVGAGI. V was trimmed by 2 bases and J by 0 bases, leaving 8 bases between them. The CDR3 is made up of 15 amino acids. The CDR3 protein is CASSYKGSSGNTIYF. CDR3 sequence (DNA): TGTGCCAGCAGTTACAAGGGGAGCTCTGGAAACACCATATATTTT.

This chain joins TRBV10-1 and TRBJ2-3; tentative D call: TRBD1 (6 bases). Germline V gene sequence: CDR1 WNHNN, CDR2 SYGVQD (reference sequence). V was clipped by 6 bases and J by 4 bases, with 14 bases between them. CDR3 size: 14 residues. The CDR3: CASSVQGFADTQYF. The CDR3 DNA follows: TGCGCCAGCAGCGTACAGGGTTTTGCAGATACGCAGTATTTT.

The CDR3 coding sequence is TGTGCCAGCAGCCCCCGGACGGAGAACACTGAAGCTTTCTTT. Its protein is CASSPRTENTEAFF. The genes are TRBV9 and TRBJ1-1; D ambiguous. This CDR3 spans 14 amino acids. The germline CDR1 and CDR2 sequences are SGDLS and YYNGEE. Trimming stripped 4 bases from V and 1 base from J, with 11 bases between. The full variable domain, completed using reference TRBV9 and TRBJ1-1, is DSGVTQTPKHLITATGQRVTLRCSPRSGDLSVYWYQQSLDQGLQFLIQYYNGEERAKGNILERFSAQQFPDLHSELNLSSLELGDSALYFCASSPRTENTEAFFGQGTRLTVV.

The genes are TRBV12-3 or TRBV12-4 and TRBJ1-1; 7 bases are shared with TRBD1. V was clipped by 6 bases and J by 1 base; unmatched bases: 2. There are 13 residues in the CDR3. The CDR3 protein is CASSRQGNTEAFF. The CDR3 bases are TGTGCCAGCAGCCGACAGGGGAACACTGAAGCTTTCTTT.

This rearrangement joins TRBV7-2 to TRBJ1-1, with D uncertain. This CDR3 has 13 residues. Looked up from germline, CDR1 is SGHTA and CDR2 is FQGNSA. V was cut by 2 bases and J by 1 base, with 5 bases left in between. The CDR3: CASSLLGNTEAFF. For the CDR3, the DNA is TGTGCCAGCAGCTTACTCGGGAACACTGAAGCTTTCTTT.

The V call is TRBV6-5, the J call TRBJ2-4; tentatively, D is TRBD1 (6 bases). Trimming took off 0 bases at V and 8 bases at J, with 11 bases between the two ends. Germline V gives CDR1 MNHEY, CDR2 SVGAGI. This CDR3 has 14 amino acids. The CDR3: CASSYSGTPDIQYF. The CDR3 DNA reads TGTGCCAGCAGTTACTCAGGGACACCGGACATTCAGTACTTC.

The chain couples TRBV6-5 to TRBJ1-5, with D perhaps matching TRBD1 (5 bases). This CDR3 region has 14 residues. Germline V gene data show CDR1 as MNHEY and CDR2 as SVGAGI. V shed 6 bases and J shed 0 bases, with 9 bases lying between them. As DNA, the CDR3 is TGTGCCAGCAGCGGGGGAGATAGCAATCAGCCCCAGCATTTT. Translated, it gives CASSGGDSNQPQHF.

The chain carries TRBV18 and TRBJ1-1; D is uncertain. This CDR3 comprises 13 residues. V gave up 3 bases and J gave up 3 bases, with 8 bases separating them. Germline V gives CDR1 KGHSH, CDR2 LQKENI. The CDR3 sequence: CASSPNRDTEAFF. The CDR3 DNA is TGTGCCAGCTCACCTAACCGGGACACTGAAGCTTTCTTT.

CDR3 coding DNA: TGTGCCAGTACAGCTACTGCAACTAATGAAAAACTGTTTTTT. Amino acids: CASTATATNEKLFF. V and J are TRBV6-5 and TRBJ1-4, with D unresolved. The CDR3 runs 14 residues. The germline V gene has CDR1 MNHEY and CDR2 SVGAGI. Trimming left V 9 bases short and J 0 bases short, with 11 bases between.

The chain combines TRBV7-2 with TRBJ1-2; tentative D call: TRBD1 (6 bases). The germline V gene has CDR1 SGHTA and CDR2 FQGNSA. Between the trimmed V and J ends, which lost 1 base and 5 bases, there was a span of 11 bases. The CDR3 runs 14 residues. As DNA, the CDR3 is TGTGCCAGCAGCTTAGAGTGGCAGGGGTATGGCTACACCTTC. This sequence encodes CASSLEWQGYGYTF.

V and J are TRBV6-5 and TRBJ1-6; D call uncertain. The CDR3 is 14 residues long. The germline gives CDR1 MNHEY, CDR2 SVGAGI. Deletions cut 0 bases from V and 13 bases from J, with 13 bases between. The CDR3 reads CASSYSKWERPLHF. The DNA for the CDR3 is TGTGCCAGCAGTTACTCGAAGTGGGAGCGGCCCCTCCACTTT.

The CDR3 nucleotides are TGTGCCAGCAGCTCAGCCTTAGCGGTGCTGGAGACCCAGTACTTC. It is translated as CASSSALAVLETQYF. The gene calls are TRBV7-8 and TRBJ2-5; maybe TRBD2 (6 bases). This CDR3 comprises 15 residues. V lost 4 bases and J lost 5, with 17 bases in between. Germline V gene lookup returns CDR1 SGHVS and CDR2 FQNEAQ.

This chain connects TRBV7-9 to TRBJ2-2; 12 nucleotides align to TRBD2. Losses at the gene ends were 5 bases for V and 6 bases for J; bases not matched to a gene: 10. Germline loops: CDR1 SEHNR, CDR2 FQNEAQ (reference sequence). The CDR3 totals 17 residues. The DNA of the CDR3 is TGTGCCAGCAGCCCAGAAAAGACTAGCGGGAGTTCCGGGGAGCTGTTTTTT. This codes for CASSPEKTSGSSGELFF.

The chain combines TRBV11-2 with TRBJ2-7; 9 nucleotides line up with TRBD1. V shed 5 bases, J shed 7 bases, and the junction held 15 bases outside the gene matches. CDR1 is SGHAT and CDR2 is FQNNGV in the germline V gene. The CDR3 sequence is 16 residues long. In nucleotides, the CDR3 is TGTGCCAGCAGCGATCGGGACAGGGTTTATTCGAGGGAGCAGTACTTC. Translated, it gives CASSDRDRVYSREQYF.

This chain connects TRBV19 to TRBJ1-5; 8 bases line up with TRBD1. The CDR3 has 16 amino acids. Germline V CDR1 and CDR2: LNHDA, SQIVND (reference sequence). Trimming took 4 bases from V and 5 from J; bases not matched to a gene: 10. The CDR3 protein is CASSNHRQGLYQPQHF. The DNA of the CDR3 is TGTGCCAGTAGTAACCATCGACAGGGGCTCTATCAGCCCCAGCATTTT.

The chain recombines TRBV5-1 with TRBJ2-1; a possible D gene is TRBD2 (6 bases). CDR3 length: 13 residues. V lost 0 bases to trimming and J lost 11 bases, with 12 bases between them. CDR1 SGHRS and CDR2 YFSETQ come from the germline V gene. CDR3 residues: CASSLEGTPKQFF. The CDR3 bases are TGCGCCAGCAGCTTGGAGGGGACTCCGAAGCAGTTCTTC.

V and J are TRBV6-5 and TRBJ1-1; the D gene is possibly TRBD1 (5 bases). V lost 2 bases to trimming and J lost 1 base, with 11 bases between them. This CDR3 region has 15 residues. Germline V gene sequence: CDR1 MNHEY, CDR2 SVGAGI. The chain's CDR3 is CASSYIYGGNTEAFF. CDR3 in DNA: TGTGCCAGCAGTTACATTTACGGGGGGAACACTGAAGCTTTCTTT.

The count of this clone is one. This chain uses TRBV19 with TRBJ1-1, with 7 nucleotides matching TRBD1. From germline, CDR1 is LNHDA and CDR2 SQIVND (reference sequence). V lost 0 bases to trimming and J lost 1 base; unmatched junction nucleotides: 5. The CDR3 length is 16 residues. The CDR3 DNA follows: TGTGCCAGTAGTATAGATATGACAGGGAGGAACACTGAAGCTTTCTTT. As protein: CASSIDMTGRNTEAFF.

This sequence joins TRBV7-8 and TRBJ1-2; D unresolved. From germline, CDR1 is SGHVS and CDR2 FQNEAQ. The V gene lost 0 bases and the J gene lost 3 bases, with 17 bases spanning the gap. The CDR3 is made up of 17 amino acids. CDR3 residues: CASSLAGVRGKDYGYTF. The CDR3 bases are TGTGCCAGCAGCTTAGCCGGGGTGAGAGGGAAGGACTATGGCTACACCTTC.